A single sample gave rise to the 27 T cell receptor beta chains below, sequenced in a study of beta chain features in type 1 diabetes. General study results and limits: Type 1 diabetes patients had moderately but significantly shorter TCRB CDR3s in all four CD4+ subsets.

The antigens for these receptors are not known. What was sequenced were expressed TCRB transcripts, since all of the isolated RNA had been reverse transcribed. Repertoires were generated with immunoSEQ multiplex PCR, while TCRdb's copy carries only in-frame clones and drops some. The table records roughly 290,000 clones, about 15% of them present only once. The sample consisted of naive CD4+ T cells from blood. These receptor sequences come from a man aged 18 to 30 with type 1 diabetes.

The V call is TRBV5-1, the J call TRBJ2-5, with D perhaps TRBD1 (5 bases). The V gene's germline CDR1 is SGHRS and CDR2 YFSETQ. V lost 0 bases and J 2 bases, leaving 8 bases between the germline ends. CDR3 length: 14 amino acids. CDR3: CASSLGNRQETQYF. The CDR3 coding sequence is TGCGCCAGCAGCTTGGGTAACAGGCAAGAGACCCAGTACTTC.

This clone has more than one count but fewer than ten. The chain links TRBV4-2 to TRBJ1-2, with 11 bases that match TRBD1. The CDR3 covers 15 residues. Trimming cost V 0 bases and J 12 bases; bases outside gene matches: 9. Germline CDR1 reads LGHNA; CDR2 reads YNFKEQ. The DNA for the CDR3 is TGTGCCAGCAGCCAAGAGGCAGGGACAGGGGGTCTGGACACCTTC. This translates into CASSQEAGTGGLDTF.

This chain's CDR3 is CASSPLYTEEQFF. DNA of the CDR3: TGTGCCAGCTCACCTCTTTACACCGAAGAGCAGTTCTTC. V gene TRBV18 combines with J gene TRBJ2-1; no firm D call. Trimming shortened V by 3 bases and J by 10 bases, and 13 bases separated the two germline ends. Per the germline V gene, CDR1 is KGHSH and CDR2 is LQKENI. This CDR3 comprises 13 residues.

In this sample, this clone turned up a few times. The rearrangement links TRBV5-1 to TRBJ1-5; a weak D match, TRBD1 (6 bases). This CDR3 has 15 amino acids. Trimming stripped 0 bases from V and 4 bases from J, with 11 bases between. Germline CDR1 and CDR2: SGHRS and YFSETQ. Here the CDR3 DNA reads TGCGCCAGCAGCTTGGTTGGGGGCCTTAATCAGCCCCAGCATTTT. It encodes CASSLVGGLNQPQHF.

This chain connects TRBV19 to TRBJ2-2, with D perhaps matching TRBD2 (6 bases). V lost 10 bases, J lost 2 bases, and 14 bases lay in between. The CDR3 is 14 residues long. Germline-derived CDR1 and CDR2 are LNHDA and SQIVND (reference sequence). DNA for the CDR3: TGTGCCACCACCGGGACTCGAAACACCGGGGAGCTGTTTTTT. Amino acid sequence: CATTGTRNTGELFF.

V gene TRBV2 combines with J gene TRBJ1-1; D possibly corresponds to TRBD1 (5 bases). From germline, CDR1 is SNHLY and CDR2 FYNNEI. V was cut by 8 bases and J by 1 base, with 11 bases left in between. This CDR3 has 13 amino acids. Written as DNA, the CDR3 is TGTGCCAGCCTCCTGGACAAGAACACTGAAGCTTTCTTT. Amino acid sequence: CASLLDKNTEAFF.

This sequence joins TRBV28 and TRBJ1-5; D call uncertain. CDR3 length: 14 amino acids. The V gene's germline CDR1 is MDHEN and CDR2 SYDVKM. V lost 2 bases and J 2 bases, leaving 7 bases between the germline ends. The CDR3 loop is CASSLISRNQPQHF. The DNA for the CDR3 is TGTGCCAGCAGTTTAATTAGCCGCAATCAGCCCCAGCATTTT.

This clone was seen more than once but under ten times. The gene calls are TRBV7-9 and TRBJ2-1; 10 bases fit TRBD1. Germline-derived CDR1 and CDR2 are SEHNR and FQNEAQ (reference sequence). J lost 6 bases, V lost 4 bases, and 6 bases had no gene match. There are 15 residues in the CDR3. The CDR3 sequence: CASSSLRQGANEQFF. The CDR3 nucleotides read TGTGCCAGCAGCTCTTTGAGACAGGGGGCCAATGAGCAGTTCTTC.

V gene TRBV28 combines with J gene TRBJ1-5; tentatively, D is TRBD1 (5 bases). V was shortened by 5 bases and J by 9 bases, with 11 bases between the two germline ends. Germline V gives CDR1 MDHEN, CDR2 SYDVKM. The CDR3 runs 12 residues. The CDR3 is CASSPLRGPQHF. DNA for the CDR3: TGTGCCAGCAGTCCACTAAGGGGGCCCCAGCATTTT.

In the case of this clone: Additional DNA sequences in this sample encode the identical CDR3. The chain employs TRBV28 and TRBJ1-2, with D unclear. Trimming removed 3 bases from V and 4 bases from J, with 3 bases in between. CDR1 is MDHEN and CDR2 is SYDVKM in the germline V gene. The length of the CDR3 is 11 residues. DNA of the CDR3: TGTGCCAGCAGTTTTCTCTATGGCTACACCTTC. The encoded protein is CASSFLYGYTF.

This clone has just a few counts. This chain connects TRBV28 to TRBJ2-5; the D gene is possibly TRBD2 (5 bases). The CDR3 extends over 13 amino acids. Trimming stripped 1 base from V and 11 bases from J, with 14 bases between. Germline assignment: CDR1 MDHEN and CDR2 SYDVKM. CDR3 bases: TGTGCCAGCAGTTTATCGGCGGGCGACATGCAGTACTTC. Translation: CASSLSAGDMQYF.

This chain joins TRBV23-1 and TRBJ1-2; 10 nucleotides match TRBD1. TRBV23-1 is an ORF for which the function is uncertain. Trimming took 3 bases from V and 5 from J; bases not matched to a gene: 9. This CDR3 has 16 residues. The CDR3 bases are TGCGCCAGCAGTCATCCATTCCGGGACAGGGGATATGGCTACACCTTC. Translated: CASSHPFRDRGYGYTF.

This clone was seen more than once but under ten times. V is TRBV5-6 and J is TRBJ2-1, with 8 bases fitting TRBD1. The CDR3 extends over 15 amino acids. The ends lost 5 bases at V and 8 bases at J; junction bases unmatched: 12. Germline lookup yields CDR1 SGHDT and CDR2 YYEEEE. DNA for the CDR3: TGTGCCAGCAGGTTCTACGGACAGGGTATCGATGAGCAGTTCTTC. Protein product: CASRFYGQGIDEQFF.

The chain combines TRBV29-1 with TRBJ2-5; 7 bases are a match to TRBD1. There are 11 residues in the CDR3. Looked up from germline, CDR1 is SQVTM and CDR2 is ANQGSEA. The trim removed 7 bases at V and 3 bases at J, leaving 2 bases unmatched. The CDR3 protein is CSGGGEETQYF. As DNA, the CDR3 is TGCAGCGGAGGGGGCGAAGAGACCCAGTACTTC. Variable domain in full (rest from reference TRBV29-1 and TRBJ2-5): SAVISQKPSRDICQRGTSLTIQCQVDSQVTMMFWYRQQPGQSLTLIATANQGSEATYESGFVIDKFPISRPNLTFSTLTVSNMSPEDSSIYLCSGGGEETQYFGPGTRLLVL.

The CDR3: CASSPRSGQIYEQYF. DNA for the CDR3: TGTGCCAGCTCACCTCGTTCGGGACAAATCTACGAGCAGTACTTC. The chain couples TRBV18 to TRBJ2-7; maybe TRBD1 (6 bases). Germline CDR1 KGHSH, CDR2 LQKENI. The CDR3 length is 15 residues. The V end was cut by 3 bases, the J end by 3 bases, with 15 bases between.

The rearrangement links TRBV28 to TRBJ2-3; D is undetermined. The CDR3 loop spans 14 amino acids. Germline CDR1 MDHEN, CDR2 SYDVKM. Between the trimmed V and J ends, which lost 3 bases and 6 bases, there was a span of 13 bases. The CDR3 DNA sequence: TGTGCCAGCAGTTTCCCGGGTAGCTTGGATACGCAGTATTTT. Protein sequence: CASSFPGSLDTQYF.

V usage is TRBV7-9 and J usage is TRBJ1-1; D may be TRBD1 (5 bases). V was shortened by 5 bases and J by 6 bases, with 13 bases between the two germline ends. Germline values: CDR1 SEHNR, CDR2 FQNEAQ (reference sequence). CDR3 size: 13 residues. CDR3 residues: CASSTQAVAEAFF. In DNA form, the CDR3 reads TGTGCCAGCAGCACACAGGCAGTCGCTGAAGCTTTCTTT.

V gene TRBV7-2 combines with J gene TRBJ2-3; TRBD2 aligns across 9 bases. CDR1 is SGHTA and CDR2 is FQGNSA in the germline V gene. The CDR3 has 14 amino acids. V lost 5 bases to trimming and J lost 2 bases; unmatched junction nucleotides: 2. CDR3 protein: CASSASGDTDTQYF. The CDR3 DNA reads TGTGCCAGCAGCGCTAGCGGGGACACAGATACGCAGTATTTT. Filled out from reference TRBV7-2 and TRBJ2-3, the complete variable domain reads GAGVSQSPSNKVTEKGKDVELRCDPISGHTALYWYRQSLGQGLEFLIYFQGNSAPDKSGLPSDRFSAERTGGSVSTLTIQRTQQEDSAVYLCASSASGDTDTQYFGPGTRLTVL.

The V gene is TRBV7-9, the J gene TRBJ1-6; D call uncertain. V shed 4 bases and J shed 17 bases, with 15 bases lying between them. The CDR3 covers 12 residues. From germline, CDR1 is SEHNR and CDR2 FQNEAQ (reference sequence). The CDR3 DNA follows: TGTGCCAGCAGCTATGACGGACCGGGGATCCACTTT. Translation gives CASSYDGPGIHF.

This chain's CDR3 is CASSESGHNQPQHF. In DNA, the CDR3 is TGTGCCAGCAGTGAATCAGGGCACAATCAGCCCCAGCATTTT. The chain couples TRBV2 to TRBJ1-5; possibly TRBD1 for D (5 bases). V shed 2 bases and J shed 3 bases, with 8 bases lying between them. The CDR3 extends over 14 amino acids. Germline-derived CDR1 and CDR2 are SNHLY and FYNNEI.

The rearrangement uses TRBV5-1 and TRBJ2-7; 9 bases fit TRBD1. The V segment lost 0 bases and the J segment 1 base; nucleotides outside the gene matches: 8. The CDR3 runs to 17 residues. Germline lookup yields CDR1 SGHRS and CDR2 YFSETQ. For the CDR3, the DNA is TGCGCCAGCAGCTTGGAACAGGGGGCCGGTAGGTCCTACGAGCAGTACTTC. Translating it yields CASSLEQGAGRSYEQYF.

This clone was detected a few times. V usage is TRBV23-1 and J usage is TRBJ2-6, with 8 positions matching TRBD1. TRBV23-1 is treated as an ORF (open reading frame) with a function not yet certain. There are 20 residues in the CDR3. With V trimmed by 8 bases and J by 0 bases, 18 bases remained unmatched. The CDR3 DNA follows: TGCGCCAGCTTCCGGACAGGGCTTCATTCCTCACCCTCTGGGGCCAACGTCCTGACTTTC. Its translation is CASFRTGLHSSPSGANVLTF.

The CDR3 bases are TGTGCCAGCAGTTTATCGGGTAGCGGGAGAACGTTTACCCCACAAGAGACCCAGTACTTC. Translation gives CASSLSGSGRTFTPQETQYF. The chain couples TRBV27 to TRBJ2-5; the match to TRBD2 covers 9 bases. This CDR3 has 20 amino acids. Germline-derived CDR1 and CDR2 are MNHEY and SMNVEV (reference sequence). V lost 0 bases, J lost 2 bases, and 16 bases stayed unmatched.

The chain has TRBV5-1 and TRBJ2-2, with 8 bases lining up with TRBD2. V was pared by 4 bases and J by 1 base, with 6 bases of the junction left unmatched. CDR3 length: 16 amino acids. CDR1 and CDR2 (germline): SGHRS, YFSETQ. The CDR3 sequence: CASSRSGALNTGELFF. The CDR3, as DNA: TGCGCCAGCAGCCGTAGCGGGGCGTTGAACACCGGGGAGCTGTTTTTT.

This clone was found a few times. The V call is TRBV7-9, the J call TRBJ2-7, with 7 bases aligning to TRBD2. Losses at the gene ends were 0 bases for V and 7 bases for J; bases not matched to a gene: 6. This CDR3 comprises 14 residues. Germline assignment: CDR1 SEHNR and CDR2 FQNEAQ (reference sequence). The CDR3 is CASSLAGGPGEQYF. The CDR3 DNA is TGTGCCAGCAGCTTAGCGGGAGGGCCGGGTGAGCAGTACTTC.

The sample holds a few counts of this clone. This chain links TRBV16 with TRBJ2-7, with D unclear. CDR3 length: 14 residues. The V gene lost 0 bases and the J gene lost 3 bases, with 9 bases spanning the gap. Per the germline V gene, CDR1 is KGHSY and CDR2 is FQNENV. The CDR3 DNA reads TGTGCCAGCAGCCAATCGTACTCAAGCTACGAGCAGTACTTC. Protein product: CASSQSYSSYEQYF.

The chain is built from TRBV15 and TRBJ1-1; perhaps TRBD1 as D (5 bases). CDR1 and CDR2 from the germline V gene are LNHNV and YYDKDF (reference sequence). V was trimmed by 0 bases and J by 0 bases, leaving 11 bases between them. The CDR3 length is 16 residues. The CDR3 here is CATSRDWGEVNTEAFF. The DNA for the CDR3 is TGTGCCACCAGCAGAGATTGGGGGGAGGTGAACACTGAAGCTTTCTTT.